The text below deals with one TCR beta chain. Its specificity is not known. Before being chosen for sequencing, patients had shown CD8+CD57+ cell expansion by flow cytometry. The CDR3 consists of 15 residues. V was trimmed by 5 bases and J by 1 base, leaving 14 bases between them. This sample stems from a study of CD8+CD57+ T cells in acquired aplastic anemia. Points from the study as a whole: Between the patient and control groups, CD8+ Simpson's diversity did not differ significantly.

Genomic DNA was employed as the template in profiling TCR beta VDJ and CDR3. TCRdb passed the reads through MiXCR, listing each CDR3 protein once. The sample records around 210,000 distinct CDR3 sequences, 60% to 80% being singletons. This sequence originates from a human donor with aplastic anemia. Sequenced: sorted CD4+, CD8+, or CD8+CD57+ T cells (not recorded which) from PBMCs. This chain links TRBV12-3 or TRBV12-4 with TRBJ1-1; maybe TRBD1 (5 bases). The CDR3 sequence is CASSPRDGQNTEAFF. CDR3 in DNA: TGTGCCAGCAGTCCTCGGGACGGACAGAACACTGAAGCTTTCTTT.